This T cell receptor beta chain was profiled in a study of shared clonotypes between healthy human individuals. CDR3 length: 16 amino acids. Germline loops: CDR1 SGHRS, CDR2 YFSETQ. Trimming cost V 0 bases and J 4 bases, with 14 bases left between them. A word on this clone: Antigen: not known.

All donors qualified as healthy HIV-negative adults and had experienced no recent acute infections or vaccinations. Every subset had its genomic DNA shared out evenly among several immunoSEQ plates. An approximately 200 ng quantity of DNA, roughly 32,000 T cell genomes, went into the sorted-subset replicate PCRs. The method was immunoSEQ multiplex PCR; TCRdb's version includes in-frame clones alone and lacks a portion of them. The table has 980,000 or so clones, 70% to 85% seen once. The study, taken as a whole, reports: In having few donors, the study represented limited genetic and exposure-history diversity.

This chain uses TRBV5-1 with TRBJ2-1; no definite D call. Sequencing was carried out using memory CD4+ T cells sorted from blood. Sample subset: CD45RA-negative fraction. This TCR was sampled from a man aged 18 to 29 in good health. CDR3 coding DNA: TGCGCCAGCAGCTTGGGGGGTCAGGTACTTTACAATGAGCAGTTCTTC. Amino acid sequence: CASSLGGQVLYNEQFF. The full variable domain, in which reference TRBV5-1 and TRBJ2-1 provide the parts outside the CDR3, is KAGVTQTPRYLIKTRGQQVTLSCSPISGHRSVSWYQQTPGQGLQFLFEYFSETQRNKGNFPGRFSGRQFSNSRSEMNVSTLELGDSALYLCASSLGGQVLYNEQFFGPGTRLTVL.